These T cell receptor beta chains were read from a single sample in a study of Graves' ophthalmopathy and Graves' hyperthyroidism. One entry per CDR3 protein, called by TCRdb with MiXCR from the multiplex PCR reads. The sample shows about 500,000 distinct CDR3 sequences, under 45% of them seen only once. Source material: peripheral blood or thyroid tissue (not recorded which). The receptors derive from an adult man with Graves' hyperthyroidism. Each CDR3 is given with its conserved first and last residue. The D gene is left open where the match is weak. Size is omitted from some rows. Given values are once, few, many or a class for expanded clones.

V gene	D gene	clone size	J gene	CDR3 DNA	CDR3 protein
TRBV29-1	.	many	TRBJ1-6	TGCAGCGTTGAAGGGACGCCTAATTCACCCCTCCACTTT	CSVEGTPNSPLHF
TRBV7-2	.	few	TRBJ2-1	TGTGCCAGCAGCTTCTTCGATGAGCAGTTCTTC	CASSFFDEQFF
TRBV20-1	.	many	TRBJ1-2	TGCAGTGCCCGGGACGGAGCTAACTATGGCTACACCTTC	CSARDGANYGYTF
TRBV29-1	.	.	TRBJ2-1	TGCAGCGTTGAGACTGAGCAGTTCTTC	CSVETEQFF
TRBV7-7	.	many	TRBJ2-5	TGTGCTAGCAGCTTAACTACGGACCAAGAGACCCAGTACTTC	CASSLTTDQETQYF
TRBV12-3/TRBV12-4	TRBD1	many	TRBJ2-6	TGTGCCAGCAGACCCAAAACCGCGACAGGGACCCTCCGGTTCGGGGCCAACGTCCTGACTTTC	CASRPKTATGTLRFGANVLTF
TRBV6-5	TRBD2	few	TRBJ2-7	TGTGCCAGCAGTGAAGCGTTGGCGGGGGAAAGTCACGAGCAGTACTTC	CASSEALAGESHEQYF
TRBV25-1	.	few	TRBJ2-2	TGTGCCAGCAGTGAATGGACGGGGGTCACCGGGGAGCTGTTTTTT	CASSEWTGVTGELFF
TRBV5-4	TRBD2	few	TRBJ2-5	TGTGCCAGCAGCTTGGACGTCCAAAAGGGACTAGCGGAAGAGACCCAGTACTTC	CASSLDVQKGLAEETQYF
TRBV9	TRBD1	.	TRBJ1-2	TGTGCCAGCAGCGCCAAGACAGGGGGCTACACCTTC	CASSAKTGGYTF
TRBV28	TRBD1	few	TRBJ2-5	TGTGCCAGCAGAACAACTCCGGGACAGGGAGGGGAGACCCAGTACTTC	CASRTTPGQGGETQYF
TRBV29-1	.	many	TRBJ1-1	TGCAGCGGGAGTCGGGGCGGGAACACTGAAGCTTTCTTT	CSGSRGGNTEAFF
TRBV7-9	.	few	TRBJ2-6	TGTGCCAGCAGCGGGAGGGGGCGCGGGGCCAACGTCCTGACTTTC	CASSGRGRGANVLTF
TRBV29-1	TRBD1	many	TRBJ2-2	TGCAGCGTCCGGACAGGGGGAAACACCGGGGAGCTGTTTTTT	CSVRTGGNTGELFF
TRBV2	TRBD1	few	TRBJ1-4	TGTGCCAGCAGTCCGGACAGGGAAGGTGAAAAACTGTTTTTT	CASSPDREGEKLFF
TRBV5-6	TRBD1	many	TRBJ1-1	TGTGCCAGCAGTAGAACCGGGACAGGGGCGGGTGGCACTGAAGCTTTCTTT	CASSRTGTGAGGTEAFF
TRBV24-1	.	.	TRBJ2-5	TGTGCCACGAAGGGAAACTCGGAGACCCAGTACTTC	CATKGNSETQYF
TRBV6-5	TRBD1	.	TRBJ1-6	TGTGCCAGCAGGATAGGGACAGGCCATTCACCCCTCCACTTT	CASRIGTGHSPLHF
TRBV2	.	.	TRBJ2-7	TGTGCCAGCAGTGTAAGGCGGGGAGCGTACAATGAGCAGTACTTC	CASSVRRGAYNEQYF
TRBV9	TRBD1	many	TRBJ1-4	TGTGCCAGCAGCGAGGGACAGGGTTCTGAAAAACTGTTTTTT	CASSEGQGSEKLFF
TRBV29-1	TRBD1	many	TRBJ1-2	TGCAGCGTCCTGACAGGGGGGTACTATGGCTACACCTTC	CSVLTGGYYGYTF
TRBV20-1	.	many	TRBJ1-5	TGCAGTGCCAACGGGGCACCTGGGGAGCCCCAGCATTTT	CSANGAPGEPQHF
TRBV6-1	TRBD1	few	TRBJ1-1	TGTGCCAGCAGACTACAGGGGGCGGGAACTGAAGCTTTCTTT	CASRLQGAGTEAFF
TRBV10-3	.	many	TRBJ1-3	TGTGCCATCAGTGAGTCCAGGTCAAATGGAAACACCATATATTTT	CAISESRSNGNTIYF
TRBV19	TRBD2	few	TRBJ2-3	TGTGCCAGTAGTACCATCGGGAGGGATGGCACAGATACGCAGTATTTT	CASSTIGRDGTDTQYF
TRBV5-6	.	.	TRBJ1-1	TGTGCCAACAGCCGTGAAACGGGGGACAATGAAGCTTTCTTT	CANSRETGDNEAFF
TRBV7-9	.	many	TRBJ1-1	TGTGCCAGCAGCCAAAATTCTCCTACTGAAGCTTTCTTT	CASSQNSPTEAFF
TRBV4-1	.	many	TRBJ2-2	TGCGCCAGCAGCCAAGGACAAAACACCGGGGAGCTGTTTTTT	CASSQGQNTGELFF
TRBV20-1	TRBD1	.	TRBJ1-2	TGCAGTGCCGGACAGGGAGGAAACTATGGCTACACCTTC	CSAGQGGNYGYTF
TRBV10-3	.	.	TRBJ2-7	TGTGCCATCAGTGAGGGGCCCGGGGAGCAGTACTTC	CAISEGPGEQYF
TRBV7-9	.	once	TRBJ2-3	TGTGCCAGCAGCCCATGGACAGCCACAGATACGCAGTATTTT	CASSPWTATDTQYF
TRBV19	.	once	TRBJ1-1	TGTGCCAGTAGAAGGGCCACTGAAGCTTTCTTT	CASRRATEAFF
TRBV9	.	.	TRBJ1-3	TGTGCCAGCGGCACCCTCTCGGGGGCTGGAAACACCATATATTTT	CASGTLSGAGNTIYF
TRBV7-6	.	.	TRBJ1-4	TGTGCCAGCAGCCTAGCCACAGGGACGGCAGAAAAACTGTTTTTT	CASSLATGTAEKLFF
TRBV7-9	TRBD2	few	TRBJ2-2	TGTGCCAGCAGCTACGGACTAGCGGGGAACACCGGGGAGCTGTTTTTT	CASSYGLAGNTGELFF
TRBV13	TRBD2	few	TRBJ2-2	TGTGCCAGCAGCCTCGGGACTAGCGGGAGAAAAGCCGGGGAGCTGTTTTTT	CASSLGTSGRKAGELFF
TRBV3-1	.	.	TRBJ2-7	TGTGCCAGCAGCCAAGACCCGAGCGCAGGACCCCACACGCAGTACTTC	CASSQDPSAGPHTQYF
TRBV9	.	.	TRBJ2-2	TGTGCCAGCAGCCCCTGGATGGACACCGGGGAGCTGTTTTTT	CASSPWMDTGELFF
TRBV2	TRBD1	many	TRBJ2-7	TGTGCCAGGTCGATCGGACAGGAAACCTACGAGCAGTACTTC	CARSIGQETYEQYF
TRBV19	TRBD1	many	TRBJ1-1	TGTGCCAGTAGGACCGGACAGGGATGGACTGAAGCTTTCTTT	CASRTGQGWTEAFF
TRBV20-1	TRBD1	many	TRBJ1-1	TGCAGTGCCGTCGACAGGGGGGCTGGGAACACTGAAGCTTTCTTT	CSAVDRGAGNTEAFF
TRBV2	.	few	TRBJ1-1	TGTGCCAGCAGTGTGCGTCCCTCCGAGCCTGAAGCTTTCTTT	CASSVRPSEPEAFF
TRBV7-9	.	.	TRBJ1-2	TGTGCCAGCAGCTTATTCCAGGGCCTTTCTAGGAACTATGGCTACACCTTC	CASSLFQGLSRNYGYTF
TRBV7-9	TRBD2	many	TRBJ2-7	TGTGCCAGCAGCTCTGCCGGGACTAGCGCCTCCTACGAGCAGTACTTC	CASSSAGTSASYEQYF
TRBV5-1	TRBD2	.	TRBJ2-7	TGCGCCAGCAGCTTCGGGGGGTTGGGCGAGCAGTACTTC	CASSFGGLGEQYF
TRBV11-2	TRBD1	many	TRBJ1-1	TGTGCCAGCACCCGGACAGGGGGTGACACTGAAGCTTTCTTT	CASTRTGGDTEAFF
TRBV9	.	many	TRBJ1-6	TGTGCCAGCAGCGTAGGCGTATTAGGTTCACCCCTCCACTTT	CASSVGVLGSPLHF
TRBV5-1	.	many	TRBJ2-5	TGCGCCAGCAGCCTAACCGGACAGAGAAGAGAGGCCCAGTACTTC	CASSLTGQRREAQYF
TRBV20-1	.	few	TRBJ2-3	TGCAGTGCTCCGCGGACTGGTGCGGCAGATACGCAGTATTTT	CSAPRTGAADTQYF
TRBV20-1	.	many	TRBJ2-6	TGCAGTGCTCAAGAGGGGTCAGGGACAGGGGCCAACGTCCTGACTTTC	CSAQEGSGTGANVLTF
TRBV7-2	.	many	TRBJ1-1	TGTGCCAGCAGCTTCAAATCTGGCAGCACTGAAGCTTTCTTT	CASSFKSGSTEAFF
TRBV7-8	.	many	TRBJ2-7	TGTGCCAGCAGTTGGGGCGGGGATTACGAGCAGTACTTC	CASSWGGDYEQYF
TRBV24-1	.	.	TRBJ2-5	TGTGCCACCAAGACAGTTGGTGCAGAGACCCAGTACTTC	CATKTVGAETQYF
TRBV12-3/TRBV12-4	.	many	TRBJ1-5	TGTGCCAGCAGTCCCGCAGGCCGACAGCCCCAGCATTTT	CASSPAGRQPQHF